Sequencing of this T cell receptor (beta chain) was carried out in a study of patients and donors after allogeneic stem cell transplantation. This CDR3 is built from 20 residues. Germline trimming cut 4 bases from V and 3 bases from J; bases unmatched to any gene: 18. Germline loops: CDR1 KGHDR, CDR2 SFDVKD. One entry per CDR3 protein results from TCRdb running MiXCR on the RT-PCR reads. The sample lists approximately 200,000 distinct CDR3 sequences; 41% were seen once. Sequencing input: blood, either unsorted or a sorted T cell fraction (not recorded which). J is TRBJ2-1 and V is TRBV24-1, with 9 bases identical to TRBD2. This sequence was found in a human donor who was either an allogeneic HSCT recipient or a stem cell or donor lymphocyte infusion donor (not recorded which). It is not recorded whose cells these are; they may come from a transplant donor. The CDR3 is CATSEFPSGAYRKNYNEQFF. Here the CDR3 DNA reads TGTGCCACCAGTGAGTTTCCTAGCGGGGCCTACCGAAAGAACTACAATGAGCAGTTCTTC.